These 5 T cell receptor beta chains were all obtained from the same sample, sequenced in a study of blood T cells in healthy people across ages. Then a second PCR, running roughly 6 to 11 cycles, was carried out with a sample-barcoded 5' primer and a J-beta primer mix. TCRdb itself ran the 5' RACE reads through MiXCR, one entry per CDR3 protein. The sample contains 700,000 or so distinct CDR3 sequences, around two fifths of which appear only once. Sample: blood. The receptors were sampled from a man aged 80 or over in good health.

The rearrangement links TRBV3-1 to TRBJ2-7, with D unclear. From germline, CDR1 is LGHDT and CDR2 YNNKEL (reference sequence). The CDR3 sequence is 13 residues long. Trimming cost V 1 base and J 5 bases, with 9 bases left between them. CDR3 nucleotides: TGTGCCAGCAGCCAAGTGGCTAGGAACGAGCAGTACTTC. Its translation is CASSQVARNEQYF.

V gene TRBV20-1 combines with J gene TRBJ2-1, with 7 bases aligning to TRBD1. V shed 3 bases and J 13 bases; nucleotides not matched to a gene: 15. Germline V gene data show CDR1 as DFQATT and CDR2 as SNEGSKA (reference sequence). The CDR3 is 14 amino acids. The CDR3 region is CSASSGDSQETQFF. The CDR3 coding sequence is TGCAGTGCTAGTTCCGGGGACAGTCAAGAGACCCAGTTCTTC.

As concerns this clonotype: A much larger clone differs from this one at a single base, so this may be a read error. The CDR3 here is CSAPDGASGANVLTF. The DNA of the CDR3 is TGCAGTGCTCCAGACGGGGCGTCTGGGGCCAACGTCCTGACTTTC. The genes are TRBV20-1 and TRBJ2-6; D possibly uses TRBD1 or TRBD2 (5 bases each). Germline V gene sequence: CDR1 DFQATT, CDR2 SNEGSKA (reference sequence). Trimming shortened V by 5 bases and J by 1 base, and 12 bases separated the two germline ends. This CDR3 is 15 amino acids long.

This clonotype occurred a few times. This sequence joins TRBV6-5 and TRBJ2-7; the D gene is possibly TRBD2 (6 bases). Germline V gene sequence: CDR1 MNHEY, CDR2 SVGAGI. The V gene lost 0 bases and the J gene lost 0 bases, with 9 bases spanning the gap. The CDR3 loop spans 15 amino acids. CDR3 amino acids: CASSYSGLSSYEQYF. The CDR3 nucleotides read TGTGCCAGCAGTTACTCGGGACTGAGCTCCTACGAGCAGTACTTC.

The chain uses TRBV6-1 and TRBJ2-5; 11 nucleotides match TRBD2. Looked up from germline, CDR1 is MNHNS and CDR2 is SASEGT. The CDR3 contains 15 residues. V lost 3 bases and J lost 5; bases outside the gene matches: 5. The CDR3 nucleotides read TGTGCCAGCAGTGATAGCGGGAGGGCCGGGGAGACCCAGTACTTC. Its protein product is CASSDSGRAGETQYF.